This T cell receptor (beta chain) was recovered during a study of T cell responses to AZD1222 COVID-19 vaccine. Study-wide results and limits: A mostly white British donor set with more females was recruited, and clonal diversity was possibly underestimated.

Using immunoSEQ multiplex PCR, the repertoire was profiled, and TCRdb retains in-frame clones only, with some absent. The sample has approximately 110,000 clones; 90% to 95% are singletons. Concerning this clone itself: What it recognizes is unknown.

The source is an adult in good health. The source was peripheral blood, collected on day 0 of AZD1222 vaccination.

The CDR3 DNA reads as TGCAGTGCTGGAAAAAATGAGCAGTTCTTC. It specifies CSAGKNEQFF. This chain joins TRBV20-1 and TRBJ2-1, with D hard to call. The CDR3 runs 10 residues. CDR1 DFQATT and CDR2 SNEGSKA come from the germline V gene (reference sequence). V was pared by 5 bases and J by 7 bases, with 6 bases between.